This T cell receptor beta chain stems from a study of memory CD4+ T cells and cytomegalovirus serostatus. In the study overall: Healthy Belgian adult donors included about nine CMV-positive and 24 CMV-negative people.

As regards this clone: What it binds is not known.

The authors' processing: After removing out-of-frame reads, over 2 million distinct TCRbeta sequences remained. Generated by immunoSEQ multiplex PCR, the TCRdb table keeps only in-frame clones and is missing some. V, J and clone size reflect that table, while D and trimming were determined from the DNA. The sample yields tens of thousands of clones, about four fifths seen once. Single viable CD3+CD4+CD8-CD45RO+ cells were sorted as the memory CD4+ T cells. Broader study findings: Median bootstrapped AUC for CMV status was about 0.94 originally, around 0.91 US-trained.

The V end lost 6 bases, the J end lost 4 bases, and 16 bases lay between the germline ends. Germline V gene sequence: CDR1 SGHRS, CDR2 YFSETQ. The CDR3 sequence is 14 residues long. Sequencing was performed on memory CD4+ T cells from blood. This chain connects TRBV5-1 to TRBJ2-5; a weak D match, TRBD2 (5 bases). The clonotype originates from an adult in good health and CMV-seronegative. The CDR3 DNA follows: TGCGCCAGCAAGAGCTTCGGAGAGGGAGAGACCCAGTACTTC. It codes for CASKSFGEGETQYF.